This T cell receptor (beta chain) was obtained from a study of CD8 T cell repertoires and HIV-1 epitope variants. Study overall: Epitopes were three Gag families plus Nef HW9 and YT9. An uncultured baseline aliquot held 1M T cells. Whole-study findings and limits: Of fewer than 10 antigen-specific beta clonotypes, more than five appeared to cross-react with escape variants.

Details on this clone: Its antigen is as yet unknown.

The ends were cut back, 3 bases at V and 0 bases at J, with 6 bases in the middle. Germline V gene sequence: CDR1 SEHNR, CDR2 FQNEAQ (reference sequence). This CDR3 is built from 15 residues. On the immunoSEQ platform, TCR beta CDR3s were sequenced at survey depth. Data came from immunoSEQ multiplex PCR; TCRdb stores just in-frame clones and leaves some out. The table records tens of thousands of clones, just under 75% of them present only once. The V call is TRBV7-9, the J call TRBJ2-6, with D uncertain. The origin of this receptor is a male donor with HIV. The sequenced material came from uncultured baseline CD8+ T cells from peripheral blood mononuclear cells (PBMCs). Here the CDR3 reads CASSLAASGANVLTF. CDR3 coding DNA: TGTGCCAGCAGCTTGGCAGCCTCTGGGGCCAACGTCCTGACTTTC.